A selection of T cell receptor beta chains follows, all from one sample in a study of spatial heterogeneity in lung cancer. MiXCR was run by TCRdb on the 5' RACE reads, yielding one entry per CDR3 protein. The sample records several thousand distinct CDR3 sequences, 15% being singletons. The sequences come from lung tumor tissue, collected at surgery. These receptors were obtained from a female donor with early-stage non-small cell lung cancer. The CDR3 runs from the conserved cysteine through the conserved F or W. D genes are given only for firm matches. Only part of the rows carry a size: once, few, many, or a class if the clone is expanded.

J,length,D,V,size,CDR3,DNA
TRBJ2-3,15,TRBD2,TRBV6-2/TRBV6-3,-,CASSSSSGHTDTQYF,TGTGCCAGCAGTAGCTCTAGCGGGCACACAGATACGCAGTATTTT
TRBJ2-5,12,-,TRBV29-1,many,CSVYRGAETQYF,TGCAGCGTTTATAGGGGCGCGGAGACCCAGTACTTC
TRBJ1-3,13,-,TRBV7-2,-,CASSLQRGNTIYF,TGTGCCAGCAGCCTACAGCGGGGAAACACCATATATTTT
TRBJ2-3,16,-,TRBV6-1,-,CASSEGQGGSRDTQYF,TGTGCCAGCAGTGAAGGTCAAGGGGGTTCAAGAGATACGCAGTATTTT
TRBJ2-2,13,-,TRBV7-3,many,CASSLNYNGELFF,TGTGCCAGCAGCTTAAATTACAACGGGGAGCTGTTTTTT
TRBJ2-4,17,TRBD2,TRBV4-3,many,CASSHPQRLAAKNIQYF,TGCGCCAGCAGCCATCCCCAAAGACTAGCAGCCAAAAACATTCAGTACTTC
TRBJ2-7,14,-,TRBV3-1,many,CASSPWGEGYEQYF,TGTGCCAGCAGCCCGTGGGGAGAGGGCTACGAGCAGTACTTC
TRBJ2-7,17,TRBD1,TRBV11-1,medium-sized,CASSWPLGTGFSYEQYF,TGTGCCAGCAGCTGGCCGTTGGGGACAGGGTTCTCCTACGAGCAGTACTTC
TRBJ1-2,15,-,TRBV7-2,medium-sized,CASSANGLLNYGYTF,TGTGCCAGCAGCGCCAACGGACTCCTTAACTATGGCTACACCTTC
TRBJ2-1,15,TRBD2,TRBV3-1,-,CASSQSLAGDNEQFF,TGTGCCAGCAGCCAATCCCTAGCGGGAGACAATGAGCAGTTCTTC
TRBJ2-7,14,-,TRBV6-2/TRBV6-3,medium-sized,CASLKVGFGQSTYF,TGTGCCAGCTTGAAGGTTGGATTCGGGCAAAGCACGTACTTC
TRBJ2-1,17,TRBD2,TRBV6-5,-,CASSPQPTSGRNNEQFF,TGTGCCAGCAGCCCCCAACCGACTAGCGGGAGAAACAATGAGCAGTTCTTC
TRBJ2-1,15,-,TRBV18,medium-sized,CASFPGGADYNEQFF,TGTGCCAGCTTTCCTGGAGGGGCAGACTACAATGAGCAGTTCTTC
TRBJ2-1,16,TRBD2,TRBV5-5,many,CASSVPSGGLYNEQFF,TGTGCCAGCAGCGTACCTAGCGGGGGCCTATACAATGAGCAGTTCTTC